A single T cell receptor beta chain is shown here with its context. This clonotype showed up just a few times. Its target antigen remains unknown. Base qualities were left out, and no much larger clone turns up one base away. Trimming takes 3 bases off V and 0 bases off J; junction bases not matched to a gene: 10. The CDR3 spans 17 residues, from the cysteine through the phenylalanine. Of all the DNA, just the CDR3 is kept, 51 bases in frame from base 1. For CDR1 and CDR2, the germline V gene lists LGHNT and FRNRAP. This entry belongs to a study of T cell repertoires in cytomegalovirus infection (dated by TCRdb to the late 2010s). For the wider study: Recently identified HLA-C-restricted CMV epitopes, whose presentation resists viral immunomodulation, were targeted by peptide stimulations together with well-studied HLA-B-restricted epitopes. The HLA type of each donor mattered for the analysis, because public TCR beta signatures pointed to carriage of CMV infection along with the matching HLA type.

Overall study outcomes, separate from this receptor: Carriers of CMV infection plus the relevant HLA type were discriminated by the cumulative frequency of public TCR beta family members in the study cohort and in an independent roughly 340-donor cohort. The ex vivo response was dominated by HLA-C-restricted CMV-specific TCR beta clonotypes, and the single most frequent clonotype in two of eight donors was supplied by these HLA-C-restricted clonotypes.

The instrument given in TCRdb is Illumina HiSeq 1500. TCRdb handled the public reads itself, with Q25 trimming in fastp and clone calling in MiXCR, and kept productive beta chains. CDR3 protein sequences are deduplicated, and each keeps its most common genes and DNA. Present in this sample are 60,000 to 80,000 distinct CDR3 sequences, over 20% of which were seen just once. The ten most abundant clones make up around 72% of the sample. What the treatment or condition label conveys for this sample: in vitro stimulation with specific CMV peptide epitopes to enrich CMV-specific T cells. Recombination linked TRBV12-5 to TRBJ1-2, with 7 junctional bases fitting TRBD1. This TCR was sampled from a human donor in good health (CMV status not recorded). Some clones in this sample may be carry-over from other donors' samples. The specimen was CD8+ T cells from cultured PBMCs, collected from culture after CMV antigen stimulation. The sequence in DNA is TGTGCTAGTGGTTTAGACCTCCGGGACAGACCTAACTATGGCTACACCTTC. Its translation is CASGLDLRDRPNYGYTF.